This section outlines one T cell receptor (beta chain) sequence together with its context. Its target is unknown. Per the germline V gene, CDR1 is MNHEY and CDR2 is SVGAGI. The CDR3 has 15 residues. V shed 6 bases, J shed 7 bases, and the junction held 7 bases outside the gene matches. TCRdb keeps only in-frame clones here, not all; method: immunoSEQ multiplex PCR. The table includes roughly 120,000 clones, about 86% detected once. These data belong to a study of T cell responses to AZD1222 COVID-19 vaccine. Study-level results: It should be noted that donors were predominantly white British and more often female, and clonal diversity was possibly underestimated. Spike was spanned by vaccine-associated CD4 TCRs, with dominance at 160-218 and 743-854. The breadth and depth of Spike-specific TCRs increased once two AZD1222 doses had been given. Scientists sampled the repertoires only once the peak T cell response had passed.

The rearrangement links TRBV6-5 to TRBJ1-6, with TRBD1 identical over 9 bases. The TCR originated in an adult in good health. The material was peripheral blood, obtained on day 0 of AZD1222 vaccination. The CDR3 sequence: CASRDPTGGNSPLHF. CDR3 in DNA: TGTGCCAGCAGAGACCCTACAGGGGGCAATTCACCCCTCCACTTT.